This T cell receptor (beta chain) was sequenced during a study of CD8 T cells in Susac syndrome. Findings of the study overall: By the study's own acknowledgment, its TCR sequencing and HLA analysis included relatively few individuals.

On this clonotype itself: Its antigen is unidentified.

This CDR3 region has 15 residues. RNA in amounts of 0.5 to 1 ug was reverse transcribed with random hexamers. In TCRdb, the immunoSEQ multiplex PCR reads were re-called with MiXCR into one record per CDR3 protein. The sample has 160,000 or so distinct CDR3 sequences, 94% seen once. The sample comprised CD4+ T cells from PBMCs. The chain uses TRBV21-1 and TRBJ1-3; the DNA was not used to check the table's D call, TRBD1. TRBV21-1 is a recognized pseudogene. The source of this sequence is a human donor with Susac syndrome. CDR3 nucleotide sequence: TGTGCCAGCAGCAAAGCCCGGACAGGGAGAAACACCATATATTTT. Translating it yields CASSKARTGRNTIYF.